One and the same sample provided the 5 T cell receptor beta chains below, sequenced in a study of T cell clonality in common variable immunodeficiency. The data were produced by immunoSEQ multiplex PCR, yet TCRdb's version contains in-frame clones alone and is incomplete. The sample has around 40,000 clones, none seen only once; the top ten hold 2.1%. Material: peripheral blood mononuclear cells. The receptor source for this set is a person aged 18 to 70 in good health.

With respect to this clone: Germline and junction disagree at one end, which may indicate a read error. The read ends 3 residues shy of where the CDR3 ends; the end is completed using the germline J gene. The chain links TRBV30 to TRBJ2-2; 9 nucleotides align to TRBD1. The CDR3 extends over 13 amino acids. Germline CDR1 reads GTSNPN; CDR2 reads SVGIG (reference sequence). The sequenced CDR3 bases are TGTGCCCGGAGCGGACAGGGGACTGGGGGG. Amino acids: CARSGQGTGG. The full CDR3 sequence reads CARSGQGTGGLFF.

The sample holds many counts of this clone. The CDR3 DNA, read in part, is TGTGCCAGCGCACCGGGACATGCCACCGAG. It yields the protein CASAPGHATE. The full CDR3 protein reads CASAPGHATEQYF. The chain links TRBV14 to TRBJ2-7; D is possibly TRBD1 (6 bases). The CDR3 end lies 3 residues beyond the end of the read and is filled in from the germline J gene. Between the trimmed V and J ends, which lost 8 bases and 6 bases, there was a span of 17 bases. CDR3 length: 13 amino acids. The germline CDR1 and CDR2 sequences are SGHDN and FVKESK.

In this sample, this clone turned up many times. The read terminates 3 residues ahead of where the CDR3 ends, so the germline J gene completes it. The V and J genes are TRBV5-5 and TRBJ1-1; the D is unclear. The germline V gene encodes CDR1 SGHKS and CDR2 YYEKEE (reference sequence). This CDR3 comprises 13 residues. V was shortened by 3 bases and J by 0 bases, with 6 bases between the two germline ends. The sequenced CDR3 bases are TGTGCCAGCAGCTGGGCCATGAACACTGAA. Its protein product is CASSWAMNTE. The CDR3 reads in full as CASSWAMNTEAFF.

As concerns this clone: A much more abundant neighbour one base away suggests this may be a read error. The CDR3 goes on 3 residues after the read ends, and that part is filled in from the germline J gene. The chain uses TRBV7-9 and TRBJ1-2; D is possibly TRBD1 (6 bases). This CDR3 is built from 13 residues. Germline V gene lookup returns CDR1 SEHNR and CDR2 FQNEAQ (reference sequence). The sequenced part of the CDR3 DNA is TGTTCCAGCAGCTTTGGAGGGGGAGGTGGC. This translates into CSSSFGGGGG. In full, the CDR3 is CSSSFGGGGGYTF.

The sample holds a few counts of this clone. Coverage ceases 3 residues before the CDR3 finishes, and the germline J gene fills in the end. V and J are TRBV2 and TRBJ1-2, with D unclear. CDR1 is SNHLY, CDR2 FYNNEI, per germline. The germline V and J ends were trimmed by 11 bases and 1 base, with 14 bases remaining between them. The CDR3 totals 13 residues. The CDR3 sequence: CASESRGNYGYTF. The part of the CDR3 DNA that was read is TGTGCCTCGGAAAGCCGGGGTAACTATGGC.